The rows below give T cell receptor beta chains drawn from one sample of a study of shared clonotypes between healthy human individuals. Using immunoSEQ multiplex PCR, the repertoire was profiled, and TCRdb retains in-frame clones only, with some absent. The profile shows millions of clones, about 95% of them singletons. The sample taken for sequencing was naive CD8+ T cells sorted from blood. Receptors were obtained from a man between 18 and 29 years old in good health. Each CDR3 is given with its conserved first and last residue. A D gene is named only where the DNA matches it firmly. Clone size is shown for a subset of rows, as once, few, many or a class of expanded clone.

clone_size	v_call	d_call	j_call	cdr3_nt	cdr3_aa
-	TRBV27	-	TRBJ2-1	TGTGCCAGCAGTTTAATGGCAGGGGGGTACAATGAGCAGTTCTTC	CASSLMAGGYNEQFF
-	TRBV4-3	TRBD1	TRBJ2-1	TGCGCCAGCAGCCGAGAACAGGGGGCCCTGAATGAGCAGTTCTTC	CASSREQGALNEQFF
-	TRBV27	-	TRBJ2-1	TGTGCCAGCAGTTTAGTAGGGGTCCAGGGGAGGTCCTACAATGAGCAGTTCTTC	CASSLVGVQGRSYNEQFF
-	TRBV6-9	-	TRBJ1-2	TGTGCCAGCAGTTACGGTACTAACTATGGCTACACCTTC	CASSYGTNYGYTF
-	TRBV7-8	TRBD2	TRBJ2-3	TGTGCCAGCAGCTCGGGGCTAGCGGGGGCACAGAGCACAGATACGCAGTATTTT	CASSSGLAGAQSTDTQYF
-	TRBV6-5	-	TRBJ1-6	TGTGCCAGCGGTCAGGATTCACCCCTCCACTTT	CASGQDSPLHF
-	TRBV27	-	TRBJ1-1	TGTGCCAGCAGTTTATCGATGTCGGGGAACACTGAAGCTTTCTTT	CASSLSMSGNTEAFF
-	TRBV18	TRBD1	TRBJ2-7	TGTGCCAGCTCTGACCGAGGACAGGGACCCTACGAGCAGTACTTC	CASSDRGQGPYEQYF
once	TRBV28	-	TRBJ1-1	TGTGCCAGCAGTTTTTTAGGCCTCTACGAAGCTTTCTTT	CASSFLGLYEAFF
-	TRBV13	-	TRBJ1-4	TGTGCCAGCAGGGAGACACAGGGAGTAACTAATGAAAAACTGTTTTTT	CASRETQGVTNEKLFF
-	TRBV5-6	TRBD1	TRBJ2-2	TGTGCCAGCAGCTCGACAGGGGATGACACCGGGGAGCTGTTTTTT	CASSSTGDDTGELFF
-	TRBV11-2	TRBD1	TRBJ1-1	TGTGCCAGCAGCCCCGGGACAGTGAACACTGAAGCTTTCTTT	CASSPGTVNTEAFF
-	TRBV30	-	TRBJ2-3	TGTGCCTGGAGCGTCTCCTCGAGGGCAGATACGCAGTATTTT	CAWSVSSRADTQYF
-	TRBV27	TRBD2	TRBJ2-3	TGTGCCAGCAGTTTACACCTAGGGAGGGGCCCCACAGATACGCAGTATTTT	CASSLHLGRGPTDTQYF
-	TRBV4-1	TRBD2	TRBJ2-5	TGCGCCAGCAGCCAAGAGCAGCGGGGGGGCCTGGAGACCCAGTACTTC	CASSQEQRGGLETQYF
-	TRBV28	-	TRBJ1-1	TGTGCCAGCAGGACGACAGGTAATCCCGAAGCTTTCTTT	CASRTTGNPEAFF
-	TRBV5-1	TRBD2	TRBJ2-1	TGCGCCAGTGGACTAGCGTCAAACAATGAGCAGTTCTTC	CASGLASNNEQFF
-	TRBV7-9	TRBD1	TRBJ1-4	TGTGCCAGCGGCGGACAGGGAAATGAAAAACTGTTTTTT	CASGGQGNEKLFF